Sequencing of this TCR beta chain was carried out in a study of blood T cell repertoires in COVID-19 (dated by TCRdb to the early 2020s). Turning to the overall study: Samples covering the acute and convalescent phases of COVID-19 were provided by collaborators in the United States, Italy and Spain. The dataset comprised deeply sampled blood TCRbeta repertoires from subjects exposed to, actively infected with, or recovered from COVID-19. HLA class I and class II types, where available, came from metadata supplied by the sample provider rather than from assay-based typing. The samples were drawn from the first 160 participants of the ongoing ImmuneRACE study and from 950 to 1,500 subjects provided by 6 global collaborators. The material from the prospective study consisted of cDNA or gDNA derived from T cells, B-cell-depleted T cells, or PBMCs. Sample metadata almost always included a de-identified subject ID, COVID-19 status, age in years and sex. A freely available public database, intended as a resource for researchers studying the immune response to SARS-CoV-2, is where the repertoires were released.

Participants in the prospective study were aged 18 to 89 years, lived in under 30 United States geographic areas, and enrolled through a virtual design. In the prospective study, cohorts were assigned on the basis of participant-reported clinical history obtained from a screening survey and a study questionnaire. ImmuneRACE Cohort 3 recovered participants were defined by two consecutive negative NP/OP PCR tests, healthcare professional clearance, or symptom resolution. Each participant in the prospective study had whole blood, serum and a nasopharyngeal or oropharyngeal swab collected by mobile phlebotomists. Over an approximately 2-month period, participants in the prospective study had the option of providing additional blood draws and questionnaires. Prospective study blood samples were shipped either frozen or at room temperature before DNA extraction. TCRbeta CDR3 regions were amplified from genomic DNA using the immunoSEQ Assay, a bias-controlled multiplex PCR. In the source study's methods: The number of nucleated cells in each sample was estimated by amplification of reference gene primers within the assay. To quantify the absolute abundance of each unique TCRbeta CDR3 rearrangement, sequence reads were collapsed and filtered. For each sample, productive Simpson clonality was calculated by taking the square root of Simpson's diversity index across productive rearrangements. TCRdb obtained this table from immuneACCESS and retained in-frame rearrangements with V and J assigned. These tables miss some clones; where compared with another copy, unresolved V genes account for less than half of the shortfall, and the remainder is unexplained. For V, J and clone size, that table is used; D and trimming come from the DNA. The sample table shows 150,000 to 200,000 clones, and approximately 89% are seen once. The ten top clones hold less than 0.85% of the sample.

Turning to this clone: Its cognate antigen has yet to be identified. No base quality information exists; no much larger clone differs at one position.

The full study reports these points: The amount of clinical and demographic metadata varied by source and participant and was provided uncurated.

The CDR3 holds 18 amino acids from the cysteine to the phenylalanine. This entry keeps only the CDR3 DNA: 54 bases, framed from base 1. Based on the germline V gene, the CDR1 and CDR2 sequences are SGHAT and FQNNGV. V sheds 6 bases and J sheds 6 bases, leaving 30 bases between their ends. Sequencing was performed on PBMCs or T cells enriched from blood (not recorded which). The TCR originated in a woman aged 18-29 years who had recovered from COVID-19. The chain couples TRBV11-2 to TRBJ2-7; a weak D assignment points to TRBD2 (7 bases agree). In nucleotides, the sequence is TGTGCCAGCAGGACTATCGGGACCGGACTAGGGGGGGCGGGCGAGCAGTACTTC. Translated, it reads CASRTIGTGLGGAGEQYF.